This is a list of T cell receptor beta chains from one sample in a study of PD-1 blockade in classical Hodgkin lymphoma. The data were produced by immunoSEQ multiplex PCR, yet TCRdb's version contains in-frame clones alone and is incomplete. The sample has some 93,000 clones, roughly 90% seen once; the top ten hold 2.8%. The sample was peripheral blood mononuclear cells (PBMCs), taken at baseline. All receptors derive from a human donor with classical Hodgkin lymphoma. Each CDR3 is given with its conserved first and last residue. Each record gives: clone size, V gene, D gene, J gene, CDR3 DNA, CDR3 protein. The D gene is left open where the match is weak. The size field is filled for only some rows; it gives once, few, many or a size class.

>-|TRBV6-6|-|TRBJ1-3
TGTGCCACCCATAAGGGGGGTGGTGGAAACACCATATATTTT
CATHKGGGGNTIYF
>-|TRBV19|-|TRBJ2-1
TGTGCCAGTAGTATAGGGCGGCGGTACAATGAGCAGTTCTTC
CASSIGRRYNEQFF
>-|TRBV30|TRBD2|TRBJ2-7
TGTGCCTGGAGTGTACGGGGTAGCGGGTACTCCTACGAGCAGTACTTC
CAWSVRGSGYSYEQYF
>once|TRBV28|-|TRBJ2-7
TGTGCCAGCCACCCGGACATTCCCTCCTACGAGCAGTACTTC
CASHPDIPSYEQYF
>-|TRBV9|-|TRBJ2-6
TGTGCCAGCAGCGTAGGATCTGGAAGGTTCGGGACACAGAGCAACGTCCTGACTTTC
CASSVGSGRFGTQSNVLTF
>once|TRBV6-5|-|TRBJ2-7
TGTGCCAGCAGCCAGGGAATCGGCTACGAGCAGTACTTC
CASSQGIGYEQYF
>once|TRBV10-3|TRBD1|TRBJ1-6
TGTGCCATCTCAGGACAGGGTCAACCCCTCCACTTT
CAISGQGQPLHF
>-|TRBV18|TRBD2|TRBJ2-7
TGTGCCAGCTCACCTCAAACTAGCGGGACCTACGAGCAGTACTTC
CASSPQTSGTYEQYF
>-|TRBV5-4|-|TRBJ1-4
TGTGCCAGCAGCTTTTCAGGGGTCAGCGAAAAACTGTTTTTT
CASSFSGVSEKLFF
>-|TRBV19|-|TRBJ1-1
TGTGCCAGTATAGAACAGGGCGGCACTGAAGCTTTCTTT
CASIEQGGTEAFF
>-|TRBV12-5|TRBD1|TRBJ2-3
TGTGCTAGTGGTTTGGGACAGGGAGAGACAGATACGCAGTATTTT
CASGLGQGETDTQYF
>-|TRBV27|-|TRBJ2-1
TGTGCCAGCAGTTTATCTAATCGGTTTGGTAGCTCCTACAATGAGCAGTTCTTC
CASSLSNRFGSSYNEQFF
>many|TRBV7-9|-|TRBJ2-7
TGTGCCAGCAGCTCGTTGACAGGCTCCGAGCAGTACTTC
CASSSLTGSEQYF
>-|TRBV11-1|TRBD2|TRBJ2-1
TGTGCCAGCAGCTTAGAGGGACTAGCGGACTACAATGAGCAGTTCTTC
CASSLEGLADYNEQFF
>-|TRBV4-1|TRBD1|TRBJ1-1
TGCGCCAGCCGGACAGGAGGGATCACTGAAGCTTTCTTT
CASRTGGITEAFF
>once|TRBV21-1|-|TRBJ2-7
TGTGCCAGCAGCAAATCCGGGACAGGGTCGAACCACGAGCAGTACTTC
CASSKSGTGSNHEQYF
>-|TRBV11-2|-|TRBJ1-2
TGTGCCAGCAGCTTGAGCCAGCAATATGGCTACACCTTC
CASSLSQQYGYTF
>-|TRBV27|-|TRBJ1-2
TGTGCCAGCAGTTTATATGGCCCTTACGATGGCTACACCTTC
CASSLYGPYDGYTF
>-|TRBV6-1|-|TRBJ2-3
TGTGCCAGCAGTGGGATCCTAGCGACTAGCACAGATACGCAGTATTTT
CASSGILATSTDTQYF
>-|TRBV10-1|-|TRBJ1-2
TGCGCCAGCAGTGAGGGACGGGGTCCCTCTGGCTACACCTTC
CASSEGRGPSGYTF
>-|TRBV6-1|-|TRBJ1-3
TGTGCCTCCTCAACCGGGGGCGATGGAAACACCATATATTTT
CASSTGGDGNTIYF
>-|TRBV5-1|-|TRBJ2-5
TGCGCCAGCAGCCCGGAGTCGGGGACCCAGTACTTC
CASSPESGTQYF
>-|TRBV10-3|TRBD1|TRBJ1-2
TGTGCCATCAGTGAGTCCAGGGGGTATGGCTACACCTTC
CAISESRGYGYTF
>-|TRBV4-1|-|TRBJ1-1
TGCGCCAGCAGCCAAGAATCCAGGAGAGTGGCTTTCTTT
CASSQESRRVAFF
>once|TRBV18|TRBD2|TRBJ2-1
TGTGCCAGCTCACCAACAACTAGCGGGAACCATGAGCAGTTCTTC
CASSPTTSGNHEQFF
>-|TRBV9|TRBD1|TRBJ1-2
TGTGCCAGCAGCGCCCCTCTATCGGGACAGGGGCCTTTGGGCTACACCTTC
CASSAPLSGQGPLGYTF
>-|TRBV5-4|TRBD2|TRBJ2-2
TGTGCCAGCAGCTTGACTAGCGGGAAAGGGGAGCTGTTTTTT
CASSLTSGKGELFF
>-|TRBV5-5|-|TRBJ2-7
TGTGCCAGCAGCTTTCGCGGGGTCGGGGGCTACGAGCAGTACTTC
CASSFRGVGGYEQYF
>-|TRBV19|-|TRBJ2-3
TGTGCCAGTAGTATAGGAACGGTCATTGGTACAGATACGCAGTATTTT
CASSIGTVIGTDTQYF
>-|TRBV28|-|TRBJ2-1
TGTGCCAGCAGCTTGGTAGCGTTCTTACTAAATGAGCAGTTCTTC
CASSLVAFLLNEQFF
>-|TRBV2|-|TRBJ2-7
TGTGCCAGCCTTTCTAATGCGCCCGCCTACGAGCAGTACTTC
CASLSNAPAYEQYF
>-|TRBV9|-|TRBJ2-5
TGTGCCAGCAGCGTATATGAGTACCAAGAGACCCAGTACTTC
CASSVYEYQETQYF
>-|TRBV7-2|TRBD2|TRBJ2-1
TGTGCCAGCAGCTTAGTTGGTCTAGCGGGAAGTAATGAGCAGTTCTTC
CASSLVGLAGSNEQFF
>-|TRBV6-1|TRBD1|TRBJ1-4
TGTGCCAGCAGGACAGGGGATGAAAAACTGTTTTTT
CASRTGDEKLFF
>-|TRBV7-9|-|TRBJ1-5
TGTGCCAGCAGCTTAGCATGGGGAGGTCAGCCCCAGCATTTT
CASSLAWGGQPQHF
>once|TRBV5-4|-|TRBJ2-2
TGTGCCAGCAGCTTGGTATCCAGCACCGGGGAGCTGTTTTTT
CASSLVSSTGELFF
>-|TRBV19|-|TRBJ1-2
TGTGCCAGTAGTTGGGACTATGGCTACACCTTC
CASSWDYGYTF
>-|TRBV7-2|-|TRBJ1-4
TGTGCCAGCAGAGTCGGGGAATACGAAAAACTGTTTTTT
CASRVGEYEKLFF
>-|TRBV30|TRBD2|TRBJ2-1
TGTGCCTGGAGGCAGGGTCCCGCGGGGGATGAGCAGTTCTTC
CAWRQGPAGDEQFF